Below, one TCR beta chain is given with its context. TCRdb independently ran MiXCR on the 5' RACE reads; one entry per CDR3 protein. The sample lists 1.5 million to 2 million distinct CDR3 sequences; around 29% were seen once. This sample stems from a study of identical twins. The specimen was cord blood. The clonotype was recovered from a newborn girl in good health.

The CDR3 DNA reads as TGTGCCAGCAGCACCCCGGACAGGGGGTGGTCTAACTATGGCTACACCTTC. Translation: CASSTPDRGWSNYGYTF. This rearrangement joins TRBV2 to TRBJ1-2, with 10 nucleotides matching TRBD1. The CDR3 has 17 residues. Per the germline V gene, CDR1 is SNHLY and CDR2 is FYNNEI. V lost 6 bases to trimming and J lost 0 bases; unmatched junction nucleotides: 10.